The 11 T cell receptor beta chains listed next were all sequenced from one sample in a study of blood T cell repertoires in COVID-19. Assay used: immunoSEQ multiplex PCR; TCRdb lists only in-frame clones, some missing. The table lists about 160,000 clones, over 85% of them singletons. The sequenced material came from peripheral blood. Receptors originate from a woman between 50 and 59 years old with acute or convalescent COVID-19.

CDR3 DNA sequence: TGCGCCAGCAGCCAAGAGGCACAGACCGGGGAGCTGTTTTTT. This codes for CASSQEAQTGELFF. The chain recombines TRBV4-3 with TRBJ2-2, with D hard to call. Trimming shortened V by 0 bases and J by 5 bases, and 7 bases separated the two germline ends. The germline V gene encodes CDR1 LGHNA and CDR2 YSLEER. There are 14 residues in the CDR3.

The chain carries TRBV27 and TRBJ2-4, with D maybe TRBD1 (5 bases). CDR1 is MNHEY and CDR2 is SMNVEV in the germline V gene (reference sequence). This CDR3 is 12 amino acids long. V was clipped by 6 bases and J by 15 bases, with 18 bases between them. The CDR3, as DNA: TGTGCCAGCAGCCCCGGGTATGGACATACGTACTTC. Amino acid sequence: CASSPGYGHTYF.

CDR3 nucleotides: TGTGCCAGCAGTAGAAGGAAAACAGGGGGTCAGCCCCAGCATTTT. Its translation: CASSRRKTGGQPQHF. The chain links TRBV28 to TRBJ1-5, with 8 bases identical to TRBD1. The V and J ends lost 5 bases and 6 bases, in that order; junction bases with no gene match: 9. Germline V gene sequence: CDR1 MDHEN, CDR2 SYDVKM. The length of the CDR3 is 15 residues.

This chain links TRBV6-5 with TRBJ1-1; D is ambiguous. Looked up from germline, CDR1 is MNHEY and CDR2 is SVGAGI. Trimming stripped 0 bases from V and 4 bases from J, with 9 bases between. This CDR3 spans 14 amino acids. This chain's CDR3 is CASSYSFRGTEAFF. The CDR3 DNA follows: TGTGCCAGCAGTTACTCGTTCAGAGGCACTGAAGCTTTCTTT.

This chain connects TRBV5-5 to TRBJ1-1; 9 bases agree with TRBD1. CDR1 and CDR2 (germline): SGHKS, YYEKEE (reference sequence). The CDR3 extends over 15 amino acids. The ends lost 3 bases at V and 5 bases at J; junction bases unmatched: 8. The CDR3 sequence is CASSWGTGTGTEAFF. CDR3 coding DNA: TGTGCCAGCAGCTGGGGGACAGGGACTGGAACTGAAGCTTTCTTT.

This clone was counted between two and nine times. The rearrangement links TRBV25-1 to TRBJ2-7; D gene unclear. V was clipped by 4 bases and J by 0 bases, with 7 bases between them. The CDR3 loop spans 13 amino acids. CDR1 is MGHDK and CDR2 is SYGVNS in the germline V gene. CDR3 sequence: CASSVHASYEQYF. CDR3 DNA sequence: TGTGCCAGCAGTGTACACGCCTCCTACGAGCAGTACTTC.

CDR3 nucleotide sequence: TGTGCCAGCAGTTACCCTGGACTAGCGGGAACTTATCAAGAGACCCAGTACTTC. This translates into CASSYPGLAGTYQETQYF. The chain couples TRBV6-8 to TRBJ2-5, with TRBD2 identical over 12 bases. CDR1 and CDR2 from the germline V gene are MNHGY and SAAAGT. V lost 2 bases and J lost 2; bases outside the gene matches: 9. The CDR3 sequence is 18 residues long.

This CDR3 reads CASSNNRGRGNQPQHF. The DNA of the CDR3 is TGTGCCAGCAGCAATAACAGAGGGAGAGGTAATCAGCCCCAGCATTTT. The chain uses TRBV7-8 and TRBJ1-5; D gene uncertain. CDR3 size: 16 residues. Germline CDR1 is SGHVS and CDR2 is FQNEAQ. The germline V and J ends were trimmed by 5 bases and 4 bases, with 18 bases remaining between them.

The J gene is TRBJ1-4, the V gene TRBV9; maybe TRBD1 (5 bases). Between the trimmed V and J ends, which lost 3 bases and 5 bases, there was a span of 14 bases. Germline-derived CDR1 and CDR2 are SGDLS and YYNGEE. This CDR3 comprises 15 residues. The CDR3 nucleotides are TGTGCCAGCAGCGCCTGGGGCCGCTCGAATGAAAAACTGTTTTTT. Translated, it gives CASSAWGRSNEKLFF.

This chain links TRBV28 with TRBJ1-2; D might be TRBD1 (5 bases). Trimming removed 6 bases at V and 7 bases at J, with 18 bases between. CDR1 is MDHEN and CDR2 is SYDVKM in the germline V gene. The CDR3 runs 14 residues. The CDR3 DNA reads as TGTGCCAGCAGGGTCGGTGGCAGGGTGGTTGGCTACACCTTC. This translates into CASRVGGRVVGYTF.

The V and J genes are TRBV2 and TRBJ1-3; weak D call: TRBD1 (6 bases). CDR3 size: 15 residues. Trimming removed 5 bases from V and 0 bases from J, with 11 bases in between. Germline values: CDR1 SNHLY, CDR2 FYNNEI. The CDR3 DNA follows: TGTGCCAGCAGTCCAGGGGTATCCTCTGGAAACACCATATATTTT. Translation gives CASSPGVSSGNTIYF.